This T cell receptor beta chain appears in the sequencing data of a study of blood T cell repertoires in COVID-19. Study details: T cells, B-cell-depleted T cells, or PBMCs provided the cDNA or gDNA that served as material.

Everyone who took part was roughly 18 to 89 years old, and they came from about 23 US areas. Authors' processing steps: For nucleated cells, counts were estimated from reference gene primer amplification. Sequencing used immunoSEQ multiplex PCR; TCRdb keeps in-frame clones, though not all of them. V and J calls and clone size are given by that table; D and trimming were obtained from the DNA. This sample carries 400,000 to 500,000 clones, roughly 84% of them seen once, and the ten largest clones take 1.4% to 1.5%. The CDR3 sequence is 16 residues long. Germline V gene sequence: CDR1 SGHAT, CDR2 FQNNGV. V was clipped by 2 bases and J by 4 bases; unmatched bases: 8.

The V and J genes are TRBV11-2 and TRBJ1-5, with 7 bases identical to TRBD1. This TCR was recovered from a young woman who had been exposed to COVID-19. The sequencing sample was made of PBMCs or T cells enriched from blood (not recorded which). The CDR3 coding sequence is TGTGCCAGCAGCTTAATTAGGGGGCTTCGTAATCAGCCCCAGCATTTT. Its translation is CASSLIRGLRNQPQHF.